These 16 T cell receptor beta chains share one sample of origin, sequenced in a study of blood T cell repertoires in COVID-19. Clones were read by immunoSEQ multiplex PCR, and TCRdb kept only the in-frame ones, dropping some. The sample yields about 120,000 clones, less than 90% seen once. The sequencing sample was made of peripheral blood. The source is a man in his 70s with acute or convalescent COVID-19.

V usage is TRBV6-1 and J usage is TRBJ1-1, with 7 bases that match TRBD1. V was clipped by 3 bases and J by 7 bases; unmatched bases: 17. This CDR3 is 17 amino acids long. Germline V CDR1 and CDR2: MNHNS, SASEGT. The DNA for the CDR3 is TGTGCCAGCAGTGACCACCGACAGGGTTTAGGATCGGGTGAAGCTTTCTTT. Its translation is CASSDHRQGLGSGEAFF.

This clone has only a few counts. The DNA is left out, because the CDR3 cannot be placed on it with certainty; the CDR3 is given as TCRdb lists it. This rearrangement joins TRBV6-5 to TRBJ1-2; the DNA was not compared with TRBD1, the D call given in the table. Germline CDR1 is MNHEY and CDR2 is SVGAGI. The CDR3 is 15 amino acids long, termini counted. The CDR3 is CASSSSTGGFHGYTF.

J is TRBJ1-1 and V is TRBV5-5, with unresolved D. The CDR3 is made up of 13 amino acids. Per the germline V gene, CDR1 is SGHKS and CDR2 is YYEKEE (reference sequence). Trimming cost V 3 bases and J 3 bases, with 9 bases left between them. The CDR3 nucleotides read TGTGCCAGCAGCTCGGCAGGTGACACTGAAGCTTTCTTT. Its protein is CASSSAGDTEAFF.

In DNA, the CDR3 is TGCGCCAGCAGCGAGCGACTAGCGGGGGGTTCCTACAATGAGCAGTTCTTC. Translation gives CASSERLAGGSYNEQFF. This chain links TRBV5-1 with TRBJ2-1; TRBD2 aligns across 13 bases. Germline-derived CDR1 and CDR2 are SGHRS and YFSETQ. The length of the CDR3 is 17 residues. The ends lost 4 bases at V and 1 base at J; junction bases unmatched: 5.

The chain uses TRBV3-1 (or the pseudogene TRBV3-2) and TRBJ1-2; 10 nucleotides align to TRBD1. CDR1 and CDR2 from the germline V gene are LGHDT and YNNKEL (reference sequence). The CDR3 length is 15 residues. V shed 5 bases and J 8 bases; nucleotides not matched to a gene: 11. In DNA form, the CDR3 reads TGTGCCAGCAGCACGATAGGGGACAGGGGAAAGGGCTACACCTTC. This encodes CASSTIGDRGKGYTF.

The V and J genes are TRBV28 and TRBJ1-5; weak D call: TRBD1 (5 bases). The V gene lost 3 bases and the J gene lost 9 bases, with 15 bases spanning the gap. CDR1 is MDHEN and CDR2 is SYDVKM in the germline V gene. This CDR3 contains 14 residues. CDR3 protein: CASSLGQGLRPQHF. CDR3 in DNA: TGTGCCAGCAGTTTGGGGCAGGGACTTCGGCCCCAGCATTTT.

In DNA form, the CDR3 reads TGCAGCGTTGTCTGGGGGCCGGCAGATACGCAGTATTTT. Protein: CSVVWGPADTQYF. The V gene is TRBV29-1, the J gene TRBJ2-3, with D perhaps TRBD1 (6 bases). This CDR3 has 13 residues. With 4 bases removed from V and 4 bases from J, the gap between germline ends came to 12 bases. The germline V gene has CDR1 SQVTM and CDR2 ANQGSEA.

This chain joins TRBV15 and TRBJ2-1, with TRBD1 matching 12 bases. Germline V gene data show CDR1 as LNHNV and CDR2 as YYDKDF (reference sequence). The CDR3 extends over 14 amino acids. J lost 10 bases, V lost 4 bases, and 5 bases had no gene match. The CDR3, as DNA: TGTGCCACCAGCAAGGGACAGGGGGCGGGCGAGCAGTTCTTC. This gives the protein CATSKGQGAGEQFF.

V and J are TRBV6-5 and TRBJ1-6, with a weak D call TRBD1 (6 bases). The CDR3 is 15 amino acids. The ends were cut back, 6 bases at V and 6 bases at J, with 15 bases in the middle. CDR1 and CDR2 (germline): MNHEY, SVGAGI. CDR3: CASSSGGGLNSPLHF. For the CDR3, the DNA is TGTGCCAGCAGCAGCGGGGGGGGGCTTAATTCACCCCTCCACTTT.

This clone was seen more than once but under ten times. The V gene is TRBV30, the J gene TRBJ1-1, with D unclear. Germline V gives CDR1 GTSNPN, CDR2 SVGIG (reference sequence). CDR3 length: 11 amino acids. V was clipped by 5 bases and J by 8 bases, with 12 bases between them. CDR3 nucleotides: TGTGCCTGGGCTCGGGGTTTAGAAGCTTTCTTT. Its protein product is CAWARGLEAFF.

The genes are TRBV7-9 and TRBJ2-7, with D perhaps TRBD2 (5 bases). The CDR3 runs to 12 residues. Germline-derived CDR1 and CDR2 are SEHNR and FQNEAQ (reference sequence). V was pared by 5 bases and J by 7 bases, with 12 bases between. The CDR3 DNA follows: TGTGCCAGCAGCCCTATCGGGGAGGAGCAGTACTTC. Its protein is CASSPIGEEQYF.

The chain is built from TRBV5-8 and TRBJ2-4; 7 bases fit TRBD1. The CDR3 runs 16 residues. J gave up 5 bases and V 4 bases, and 12 bases lay outside the gene matches. From germline, CDR1 is SGHTS and CDR2 YDEGEE. This CDR3 is CASSILPGTAQNIQYF. The CDR3 DNA reads as TGTGCCAGCAGCATACTCCCCGGGACAGCTCAAAACATTCAGTACTTC.

The table lists this clone with a count of one. The chain combines TRBV29-1 with TRBJ1-3; D call uncertain. Trimming removed 1 base at V and 2 bases at J, with 6 bases between. The CDR3 contains 13 residues. CDR1 and CDR2 from the germline V gene are SQVTM and ANQGSEA. In nucleotides, the CDR3 is TGCAGCGTTGAAGTGACTGCTGGAAACACCATATATTTT. The encoded protein is CSVEVTAGNTIYF.

V gene TRBV27 combines with J gene TRBJ1-5; 7 positions match TRBD1. V gave up 3 bases and J gave up 7 bases; unmatched junction bases: 6. The CDR3 loop spans 14 amino acids. Germline V gene sequence: CDR1 MNHEY, CDR2 SMNVEV (reference sequence). CDR3 sequence reads: CASSFSGGSQPQHF. CDR3 DNA sequence: TGTGCCAGCAGTTTCTCAGGGGGATCACAGCCCCAGCATTTT.

The V call is TRBV18, the J call TRBJ2-4; maybe TRBD1 (6 bases). CDR3 length: 14 residues. The V and J ends lost 3 bases and 4 bases respectively, with 10 bases between them. The germline CDR1 and CDR2 sequences are KGHSH and LQKENI. For the CDR3, the DNA is TGTGCCAGCTCACCGGGGGCCCCAAAAAACATTCAGTACTTC. Translated, it gives CASSPGAPKNIQYF.

The chain carries TRBV25-1 and TRBJ2-3; 7 bases fit TRBD2. CDR1 is MGHDK and CDR2 is SYGVNS in the germline V gene. The CDR3 totals 14 residues. Losses at the gene ends were 6 bases for V and 4 bases for J; bases not matched to a gene: 7. Here the CDR3 reads CASRVGGYADTQYF. The CDR3 region has the DNA TGTGCCAGCAGGGTGGGGGGGTACGCAGATACGCAGTATTTT.